Sequencing of this T cell receptor (beta chain) was carried out in a study of PD-1 blockade in classical Hodgkin lymphoma (TCRdb year 2020). Describing the broader study: The study used TCR beta sequencing and CyTOF to define a peripheral blood immune signature of response to PD-1 blockade in classical Hodgkin lymphoma.

The time point label on this specimen signifies: newly diagnosed, previously untreated cHL patient sample. PBMCs from patients with newly diagnosed, previously untreated classical Hodgkin lymphoma were sequenced as a comparison group for the relapsed/refractory trial patients. Peripheral blood was collected in 8 mL Vacutainer Cell Preparation Tubes, from which PBMCs were isolated by centrifugation and then cryopreserved. The Qiagen DNeasy kit was used to extract genomic DNA from unsorted PBMCs and from the negatively selected CD4+ and CD8+ fractions. TCR beta CDR3 regions were amplified by immunoSEQ multiplex PCR using primers annealing to V and J segments. A synthetic immune receptor repertoire was used to minimize amplification bias, and remaining bias was computationally removed after sequencing. In the authors' own workflow: Repertoire diversity was quantified as the Shannon entropy index using custom Python scripts. Unsorted, CD4+ and CD8+ repertoires were examined separately, except in combined analyses, for which CD4+ and CD8+ sequences were merged in silico. TCRdb limited this immuneACCESS table to in-frame rearrangements with V and J called. A share of clones is missing; checked studies link under half to unresolved V genes, and the rest is unexplained. That table gives V, J and clone size, and the DNA gave D and trimming. In this sample the table shows 45,000 to 60,000 clones, roughly 91% of which occur a single time. The leading ten clones occupy 4.9% of the sample.

Findings and caveats that apply to the study as a whole: Baseline TCR diversity was reported to be lower in newly diagnosed patients than in healthy donors, and even lower in relapsed/refractory patients. Only a single clinical trial cohort was studied, and what caused the repertoire differences, possibly disease activity or prior therapy, remained undefined.

Trimming costs V 6 bases and J 8 bases, and their ends lie 20 bases apart. From the cysteine up to the phenylalanine, the CDR3 has a length of 15 residues. The CDR3 DNA has 45 bases and is translated from base 1. Looking up the germline V gene (reference sequence) yields CDR1 MNHEY and CDR2 SMNVEV. This clone appeared a few times. The specificity of this receptor is unknown. Base qualities are missing; no much larger clone stands one base away. The sequence links TRBV27 to TRBJ2-1; the D segment could be TRBD1, given 5 matching bases. Sequencing was performed on peripheral blood mononuclear cells (PBMCs). This TCR was recovered from a human donor with classical Hodgkin lymphoma. The nucleotide sequence reads TGTGCCAGCAGCTCACGACCGGGCAGGGCGTATGAGCAGTTCTTC. Its translation is CASSSRPGRAYEQFF.